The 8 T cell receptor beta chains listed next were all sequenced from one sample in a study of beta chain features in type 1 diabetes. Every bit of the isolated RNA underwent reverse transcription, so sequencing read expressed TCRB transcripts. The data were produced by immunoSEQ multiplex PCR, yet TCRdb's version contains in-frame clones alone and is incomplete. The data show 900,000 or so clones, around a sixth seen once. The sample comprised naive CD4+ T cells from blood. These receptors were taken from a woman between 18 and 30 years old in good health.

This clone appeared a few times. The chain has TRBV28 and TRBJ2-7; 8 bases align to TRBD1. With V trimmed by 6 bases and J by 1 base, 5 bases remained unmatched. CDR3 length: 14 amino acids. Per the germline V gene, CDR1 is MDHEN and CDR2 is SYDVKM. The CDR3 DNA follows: TGTGCCAGCAGGGGTACAGGGGGTTCCTACGAGCAGTACTTC. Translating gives CASRGTGGSYEQYF.

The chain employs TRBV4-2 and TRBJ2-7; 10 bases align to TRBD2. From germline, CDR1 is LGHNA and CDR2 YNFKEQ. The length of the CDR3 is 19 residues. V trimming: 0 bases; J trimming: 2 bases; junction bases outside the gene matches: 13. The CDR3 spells CASSQEASGRLRRPYEQYF. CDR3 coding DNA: TGTGCCAGCAGCCAAGAGGCTAGCGGGAGACTCCGGAGGCCCTACGAGCAGTACTTC.

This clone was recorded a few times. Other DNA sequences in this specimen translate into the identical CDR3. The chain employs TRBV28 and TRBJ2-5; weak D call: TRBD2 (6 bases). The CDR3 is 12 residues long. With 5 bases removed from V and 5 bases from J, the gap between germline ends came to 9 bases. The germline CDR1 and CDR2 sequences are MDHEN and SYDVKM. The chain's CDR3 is CASSLSGETQYF. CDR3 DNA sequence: TGTGCCAGCAGTCTTAGCGGCGAGACCCAGTACTTC.

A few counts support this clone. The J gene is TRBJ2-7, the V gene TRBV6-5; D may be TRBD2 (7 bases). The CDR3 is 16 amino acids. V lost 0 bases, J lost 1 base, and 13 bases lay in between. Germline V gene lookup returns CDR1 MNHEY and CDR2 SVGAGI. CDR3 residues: CASSYSGRGDSYEQYF. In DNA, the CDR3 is TGTGCCAGCAGTTACTCGGGGAGGGGGGATTCCTACGAGCAGTACTTC.

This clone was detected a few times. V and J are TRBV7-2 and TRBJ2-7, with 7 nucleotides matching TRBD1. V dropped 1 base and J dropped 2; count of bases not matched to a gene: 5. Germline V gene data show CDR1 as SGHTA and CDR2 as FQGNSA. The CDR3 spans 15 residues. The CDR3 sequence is CASSLVGTEPYEQYF. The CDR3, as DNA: TGTGCCAGCAGCTTAGTCGGGACAGAGCCCTACGAGCAGTACTTC.

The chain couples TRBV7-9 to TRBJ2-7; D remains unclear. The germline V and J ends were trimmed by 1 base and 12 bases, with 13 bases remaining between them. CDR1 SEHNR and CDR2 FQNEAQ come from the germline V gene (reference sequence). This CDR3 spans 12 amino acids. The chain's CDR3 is CASSLDSAPRYF. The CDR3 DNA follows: TGTGCCAGCAGCTTAGACAGTGCCCCCCGGTACTTC.

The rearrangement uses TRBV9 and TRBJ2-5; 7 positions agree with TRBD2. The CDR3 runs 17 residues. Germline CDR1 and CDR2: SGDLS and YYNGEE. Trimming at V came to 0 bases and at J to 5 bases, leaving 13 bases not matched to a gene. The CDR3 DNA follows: TGTGCCAGCAGCGTAGGCCTAGGCCTAGCGGATTGGGAGACCCAGTACTTC. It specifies CASSVGLGLADWETQYF. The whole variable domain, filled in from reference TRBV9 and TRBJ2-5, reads DSGVTQTPKHLITATGQRVTLRCSPRSGDLSVYWYQQSLDQGLQFLIQYYNGEERAKGNILERFSAQQFPDLHSELNLSSLELGDSALYFCASSVGLGLADWETQYFGPGTRLLVL.

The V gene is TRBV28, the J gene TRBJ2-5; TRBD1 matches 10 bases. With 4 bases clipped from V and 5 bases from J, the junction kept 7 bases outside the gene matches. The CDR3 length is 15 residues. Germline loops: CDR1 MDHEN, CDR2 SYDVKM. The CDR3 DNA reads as TGTGCCAGCAGTTCGGGGACAGGGGTATGGGAGACCCAGTACTTC. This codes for CASSSGTGVWETQYF.